Included here is one T cell receptor (beta chain) sequence, with context. This clone's antigen is unknown. Base qualities are not at hand, and no much larger clone is one base apart. These data belong to a study of tumor-infiltrating lymphocytes in localized non-small cell lung cancer (TCRdb year 2021). Broadly, across the study: Several histologies were represented in the cohort, which also included both smokers and never-smokers as well as patients whose samples were collected after neoadjuvant chemotherapy. Each patient contributed resected tumor tissue and uninvolved lung tissue from the same patient, described as non-adjacent to the tumor. The same patients underwent several integrated assays, with TCR sequencing performed together with flow cytometry, multiplex immunofluorescence, RNA-seq, exome sequencing and proteomics. The overall ICON cohort was composed of over a hundred surgical patients with localized non-small cell lung cancer whose tumors were resected. A total of roughly 51 patients were part of the paired comparison of immunoSEQ T-cell fraction between tumor and uninvolved lung. Broader findings and caveats from the paper: Consistent with immunofluorescence CD3 counts, TCRbeta sequencing supported greater T cell infiltration in tumors than in uninvolved lung tissue. Because assay coverage varied across patients depending on available tissue quantity, TCR sequencing was performed for only a subset of the cohort. Because different assays used different pieces of the same tissue, intratumor heterogeneity could not be separated from technical variation. No difference in TCR-derived T-cell fraction was observed between the flow cytometry-defined immunotypes IM1 (good prognosis) and IM2 (poor prognosis).

The T-cell fraction in tumor and uninvolved lung tissue was provided by TCR sequencing with the immunoSEQ assay. As for the authors' bioinformatics: For survival analysis, patients were split into high (upper tertile) and low (lower two tertiles) T-cell fraction groups and compared by log-rank test. A signed-rank test was used to check for differences in T-cell fraction between paired tumor and uninvolved lung. Imported from immuneACCESS, the table was reduced by TCRdb to in-frame sequences with V and J called. These copies leave out some clones; in studies compared against another copy, an unresolved V gene accounts for under half, and the cause of the remainder is not known. D and trimming come from the DNA, and the V and J calls and clone size come from that table. The sample records 10,000 to 15,000 clones, about 66% of which are singletons. The top ten hold about 10% of the sample. ICON enrollment began in 2016, and the last patient was enrolled in the second half of 2018. In a subcohort of approximately 76 patients, fresh tumor and matched uninvolved tissue were collected for in-depth immune analyses, with TCR sequencing among those analyses. DNA for TCR sequencing was isolated from bulk tissue, and no cell sorting was done.

Trimming takes 5 bases from V and 1 base from J, and the germline ends sit 14 bases apart. From cysteine to phenylalanine, the CDR3 is 15 amino acids long. This entry keeps only the CDR3 DNA: 45 bases, framed from base 1. Taken from the germline V gene, the CDR1 and CDR2 loops are SNHLY and FYNNEI. The source of this sequence is a human donor with non-small cell lung cancer. Sequencing was done on a sample of uninvolved lung tissue not adjacent to the tumor. This chain joins TRBV2 to TRBJ1-2; TRBD1 could be the D gene, as 5 bases match. The CDR3 loop reads CASSPGTSFNYGYTF. The sequence in DNA is TGTGCCAGCAGTCCCGGGACTAGTTTTAACTATGGCTACACCTTC.